The rows below give T cell receptor beta chains drawn from one sample of a study of identical twins' blood T cells. TCRdb passed the 5' RACE reads through MiXCR, listing each CDR3 protein once. This table has 300,000 to 400,000 distinct CDR3 sequences, under 30% appearing once. Sequencing was carried out using PBMCs. The receptor source for this set is a woman between 18 and 55 years old in good health. CDR3s include the opening cysteine and the closing phenylalanine or tryptophan. The order of the fields is V gene, D gene, clone size, J gene, CDR3 DNA, CDR3 protein. The D gene is left open where the match is weak. The size entry is marked missing in some rows and otherwise reads once, few, many or a size class.

V: TRBV29-1
D: -
size: many
J: TRBJ1-2
DNA: TGCAGCGTGACAACCGGCTATGGCTACACCTTC
CDR3: CSVTTGYGYTF

V: TRBV10-3
D: -
size: few
J: TRBJ1-2
DNA: TGTGCCATCGGAGAAAGGGGGGCAACTAATGGCTACACCTTC
CDR3: CAIGERGATNGYTF

V: TRBV11-2
D: -
size: many
J: TRBJ2-7
DNA: TGTGCCAGCAGCCGGATTCGGGGGGCAGGAGTCCACGAGCAGTACTTC
CDR3: CASSRIRGAGVHEQYF

V: TRBV2
D: -
size: -
J: TRBJ2-1
DNA: TGTGCCAGCACGCAGAACAATGAGCAGTTCTTC
CDR3: CASTQNNEQFF

V: TRBV6-2/TRBV6-3
D: TRBD2
size: -
J: TRBJ2-7
DNA: TGTGCCAGCGGACTAGCGGTGCTGAAGCAGTACTTC
CDR3: CASGLAVLKQYF

V: TRBV14
D: -
size: -
J: TRBJ1-2
DNA: TGTGCCAGCAGCCAAGATCTTTGGACAAAGAACACCTTC
CDR3: CASSQDLWTKNTF

V: TRBV5-5
D: -
size: few
J: TRBJ2-2
DNA: TGTGCCGGAAGTAAGACGTCGATGAACACCGGGGAGCTGTTTTTT
CDR3: CAGSKTSMNTGELFF

V: TRBV12-3/TRBV12-4
D: -
size: -
J: TRBJ2-2
DNA: TGTGCCAGCAGTTGGGTGTTTACCGGGGAGCTGTTTTTT
CDR3: CASSWVFTGELFF

V: TRBV6-5
D: TRBD2
size: few
J: TRBJ2-7
DNA: TGTGCCAGCAGTTACGGACGGTCAACCGGGACTAGCGGGAGCCCCTACGAGCAGTACTTC
CDR3: CASSYGRSTGTSGSPYEQYF

V: TRBV6-2/TRBV6-3
D: -
size: -
J: TRBJ2-6
DNA: TGTGCCAGCAGTTATCCGGGACCGACTTTCTCTGGGGCCAACGTCCTGACTTTC
CDR3: CASSYPGPTFSGANVLTF

V: TRBV29-1
D: -
size: -
J: TRBJ1-1
DNA: TGCAGCTCAAGCTGGACAGACACTGAAGCTTTCTTT
CDR3: CSSSWTDTEAFF

V: TRBV5-1
D: -
size: -
J: TRBJ1-2
DNA: TGCGCCAGCAGCTTGGTTTCGGCAGGGGACTATGGCTACACCTTC
CDR3: CASSLVSAGDYGYTF

V: TRBV11-2
D: TRBD2
size: -
J: TRBJ2-5
DNA: TGTGCCAGCAGCCGGACTAGTCGGGAGACCCAGTACTTC
CDR3: CASSRTSRETQYF

V: TRBV20-1
D: -
size: few
J: TRBJ1-1
DNA: TGCATTCCCGACCGCAACACTGAAGCTTTCTTT
CDR3: CIPDRNTEAFF

V: TRBV6-2/TRBV6-3
D: TRBD2
size: -
J: TRBJ2-1
DNA: TGTGCCAGCAGTCGGACTAGCAGCTACAATGAGCAGTTCTTC
CDR3: CASSRTSSYNEQFF

V: TRBV12-3/TRBV12-4
D: -
size: -
J: TRBJ2-5
DNA: TGTGCCACTCACAAAGTTGGGCAAGAGACCCAGTACTTC
CDR3: CATHKVGQETQYF

V: TRBV7-9
D: -
size: -
J: TRBJ1-2
DNA: TGTGCCAGCAGCTTGACAAGCGGATATGGCTACACCTTC
CDR3: CASSLTSGYGYTF

V: TRBV9
D: TRBD1
size: few
J: TRBJ1-1
DNA: TGTGCCAGCAGCGCCCTGACAGGGGGGTGGACTGAAGCTTTCTTT
CDR3: CASSALTGGWTEAFF

V: TRBV14
D: -
size: many
J: TRBJ2-1
DNA: TGTGCCAGCAGCCAAGGGGGTGAGCAGTTCTTC
CDR3: CASSQGGEQFF

V: TRBV6-6
D: TRBD1
size: few
J: TRBJ1-1
DNA: TGTGCCAGCAGCTCCACAGGGGGCGCGACTGAAGCTTTCTTT
CDR3: CASSSTGGATEAFF

V: TRBV5-1
D: -
size: few
J: TRBJ1-1
DNA: TGCGCCAGCAGCTTCGAACAGGGAAACACTGAAGCTTTCTTT
CDR3: CASSFEQGNTEAFF

V: TRBV10-3
D: TRBD2
size: many
J: TRBJ2-1
DNA: TGTGCCATCAGTCCGGGGGTAGCGGGGGCGTTTAATGAGCAGTTCTTC
CDR3: CAISPGVAGAFNEQFF

V: TRBV10-3
D: TRBD2
size: -
J: TRBJ2-7
DNA: TGTGCCATCAGAGGGACTAGCGGGAGTTCCTACGAGCAGTACTTC
CDR3: CAIRGTSGSSYEQYF

V: TRBV9
D: TRBD2
size: -
J: TRBJ2-1
DNA: TGTGCCAGCAGCTCGCGGACTAGCGGAAACTACTATGAGCAGTTCTTC
CDR3: CASSSRTSGNYYEQFF

V: TRBV7-2
D: TRBD1
size: -
J: TRBJ1-3
DNA: TGTGCCAGCAGCTTGCAGGGGGCAGGAGACACCATATATTTT
CDR3: CASSLQGAGDTIYF

V: TRBV9
D: TRBD1
size: few
J: TRBJ1-1
DNA: TGTGCCAGCAGCGCGATACCGGGGACAGGGAACACTGAAGCTTTCTTT
CDR3: CASSAIPGTGNTEAFF

V: TRBV9
D: -
size: -
J: TRBJ2-1
DNA: TGTGCCAGCAGCCCAGGGGGGGCTAGCGCGAGCTCCTACAATGAGCAGTTCTTC
CDR3: CASSPGGASASSYNEQFF

V: TRBV5-1
D: -
size: -
J: TRBJ1-1
DNA: TGCGCCAGCAGACGCCGAATCGAGGCTGAAGCTTTCTTT
CDR3: CASRRRIEAEAFF

V: TRBV19
D: TRBD1
size: -
J: TRBJ1-1
DNA: TGTGCCAGTACCCCTCGGACAGGATCTGAAGCTTTCTTT
CDR3: CASTPRTGSEAFF

V: TRBV14
D: -
size: few
J: TRBJ2-7
DNA: TGTGCCAGCAGCCAAGATAGGCCGGGGGCTAATTTTGTCTACGAGCAGTACTTC
CDR3: CASSQDRPGANFVYEQYF

V: TRBV29-1
D: TRBD1
size: few
J: TRBJ2-5
DNA: TGCAGCGTTGAAGGGGGGACAGGGACTGAACAAGAGACCCAGTACTTC
CDR3: CSVEGGTGTEQETQYF

V: TRBV10-3
D: -
size: few
J: TRBJ2-2
DNA: TGTGCCATCAGTGAGACAGGGAACACCGGGGAGCTGTTTTTT
CDR3: CAISETGNTGELFF

V: TRBV28
D: -
size: few
J: TRBJ1-2
DNA: TGTGCCAGCAGATCGACAGGCGATAACTATGGCTACACCTTC
CDR3: CASRSTGDNYGYTF

V: TRBV29-1
D: -
size: -
J: TRBJ1-5
DNA: TGCAGCCTGGACTCCTCAAATCAGCCCCGGCATTTT
CDR3: CSLDSSNQPRHF

V: TRBV6-5
D: -
size: -
J: TRBJ1-1
DNA: TGTGCCAGCAGTACCACCCAGGGACACGAAGCTTTCTTT
CDR3: CASSTTQGHEAFF

V: TRBV10-3
D: -
size: -
J: TRBJ2-1
DNA: TGTGCCATCAGTGAGTCAATTTTGAATGAGCAGTTCTTC
CDR3: CAISESILNEQFF

V: TRBV9
D: -
size: few
J: TRBJ1-5
DNA: TGTGCCAGCAGCGTAGGCCCCCTACAGCCCCAGCATTTT
CDR3: CASSVGPLQPQHF

V: TRBV27
D: TRBD1
size: many
J: TRBJ2-7
DNA: TGTGCCAGCAGTTTACGTGACAGGGACTACGAGCAGTACTTC
CDR3: CASSLRDRDYEQYF

V: TRBV6-2/TRBV6-3
D: -
size: -
J: TRBJ1-2
DNA: TGTGCCAGCACCCCACTTCGCACAGGGTTTGAATCTGGCTACACCTTC
CDR3: CASTPLRTGFESGYTF

V: TRBV25-1
D: TRBD2
size: few
J: TRBJ2-4
DNA: TGTGCCAGCAGTTCACTAGCGGGAGTTGACATTCAGTACTTC
CDR3: CASSSLAGVDIQYF

V: TRBV6-5
D: -
size: few
J: TRBJ1-1
DNA: TGTGCCAGCGGGTTCACTGAAGCTTTCTTT
CDR3: CASGFTEAFF

V: TRBV25-1
D: -
size: many
J: TRBJ1-5
DNA: TGTGCCAGCAGTGAACAGGTACAAGGGCCCCAGCATTTT
CDR3: CASSEQVQGPQHF

V: TRBV5-4
D: -
size: -
J: TRBJ1-1
DNA: TGTGCCAGCAGCTCTCGCGGTGAAGCTTTCTTT
CDR3: CASSSRGEAFF

V: TRBV7-9
D: TRBD1
size: -
J: TRBJ1-1
DNA: TGTGCCAGCAGCCCCGGCGACAGGGTGGGCACTGAAGCTTTCTTT
CDR3: CASSPGDRVGTEAFF

V: TRBV4-3
D: TRBD2
size: few
J: TRBJ2-2
DNA: TGCGCCAGCAGCCAGCAGGGACTAGCGGGTGTGACCGGGGAGCTGTTTTTT
CDR3: CASSQQGLAGVTGELFF

V: TRBV19
D: -
size: -
J: TRBJ2-6
DNA: TGTGCCAGTAGCACGGGAGACTCTGGGGCCAACGTCCTGACTTTC
CDR3: CASSTGDSGANVLTF

V: TRBV20-1
D: TRBD2
size: -
J: TRBJ2-1
DNA: TGCAGTGCTAGTAAAGGACTAGCCTACAATGAGCAGTTCTTC
CDR3: CSASKGLAYNEQFF

V: TRBV7-9
D: TRBD1
size: -
J: TRBJ1-1
DNA: TGTGCCAGCAGCTTATGGGACAGGGGGGGAGCTGAAGCTTTCTTT
CDR3: CASSLWDRGGAEAFF

V: TRBV3-1
D: -
size: many
J: TRBJ1-4
DNA: TGTGCCAGCAGCCAAGGGTCAGGGTTGGGAAAACTGTTTTTT
CDR3: CASSQGSGLGKLFF

V: TRBV5-6
D: TRBD1
size: -
J: TRBJ1-2
DNA: TGTGCCAGCAGCTTGTTGGACAGGAGGAACTATGGCTACACCTTC
CDR3: CASSLLDRRNYGYTF

V: TRBV2
D: -
size: few
J: TRBJ1-4
DNA: TGTGCCAGCAGTGTAGGGGGGACCCTGTTTTTT
CDR3: CASSVGGTLFF

V: TRBV20-1
D: -
size: -
J: TRBJ1-4
DNA: TGCAGTGCGAGAAGGGCAGGGGCAGGTGAAAAACTGTTTTTT
CDR3: CSARRAGAGEKLFF

V: TRBV5-1
D: TRBD1
size: -
J: TRBJ2-7
DNA: TGCGCCAGCAGCTGGGACAGTTCCTACGAGCAGTACTTC
CDR3: CASSWDSSYEQYF

V: TRBV9
D: -
size: -
J: TRBJ2-3
DNA: TGTGCCAGCAGCCCAGAGGGACTCGGGGGCACAGATACGCAGTATTTT
CDR3: CASSPEGLGGTDTQYF

V: TRBV6-5
D: -
size: -
J: TRBJ1-6
DNA: TGTGCCAGCACCTCGAGGAGGGGGAGGTATTCACCCCTCCACTTT
CDR3: CASTSRRGRYSPLHF

V: TRBV20-1
D: -
size: -
J: TRBJ2-7
DNA: TGCAGTGCTAGCAAAAACGGATACGAGCAGTACTTC
CDR3: CSASKNGYEQYF

V: TRBV18
D: -
size: -
J: TRBJ1-1
DNA: TGTGCCAGCCACAGGGCGGAGAACACTGAAGCTTTCTTT
CDR3: CASHRAENTEAFF

V: TRBV10-3
D: TRBD2
size: -
J: TRBJ2-1
DNA: TGTGCCATCAGATCGGGCGGGGGATTCGACAATGAGCAGTTCTTC
CDR3: CAIRSGGGFDNEQFF

V: TRBV7-9
D: -
size: few
J: TRBJ1-2
DNA: TGTGCCAGCAGCTTAGACGGAGCGGGTGGCTACACCTTC
CDR3: CASSLDGAGGYTF